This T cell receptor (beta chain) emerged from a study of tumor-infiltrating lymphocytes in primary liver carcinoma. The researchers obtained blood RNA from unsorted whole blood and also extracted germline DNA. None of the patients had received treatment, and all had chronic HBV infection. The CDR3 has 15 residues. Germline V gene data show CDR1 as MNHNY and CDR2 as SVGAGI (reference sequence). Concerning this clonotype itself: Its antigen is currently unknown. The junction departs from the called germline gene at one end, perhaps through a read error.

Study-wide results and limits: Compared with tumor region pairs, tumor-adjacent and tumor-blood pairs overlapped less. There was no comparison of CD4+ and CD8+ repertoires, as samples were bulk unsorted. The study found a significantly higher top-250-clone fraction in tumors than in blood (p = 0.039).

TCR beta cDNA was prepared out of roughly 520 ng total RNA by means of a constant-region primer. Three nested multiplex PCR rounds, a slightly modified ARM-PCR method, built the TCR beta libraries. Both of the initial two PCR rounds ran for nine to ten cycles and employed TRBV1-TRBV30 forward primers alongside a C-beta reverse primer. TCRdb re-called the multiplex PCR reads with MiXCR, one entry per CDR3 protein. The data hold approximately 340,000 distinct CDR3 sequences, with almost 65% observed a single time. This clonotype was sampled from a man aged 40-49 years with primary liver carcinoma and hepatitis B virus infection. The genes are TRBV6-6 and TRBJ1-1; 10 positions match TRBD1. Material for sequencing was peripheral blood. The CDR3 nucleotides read TGTGCCAGCAGTGACGGACAGGGGGTCTACACTGAAGCTATCTTT. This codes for CASSDGQGVYTEAIF.